This T cell receptor (beta chain) stems from a study of T cells in Graves' hyperthyroidism and ophthalmopathy. Study-wide findings and caveats: Blood samples included most of the expanded thyroid clonotypes exceeding 0.001. The authors' 13 V-J model separated ophthalmopathy from stable hyperthyroidism.

Those patients with uncontrolled infection, other autoimmune disease, pregnancy or lactation were excluded. Fresh peripheral blood, roughly 9.8 ml of it, supplied the PBMCs. The investigators amplified TCR beta CDR3 regions from RNA transcripts. When the TCR CDR3 underwent first-round RT-PCR, the HTBI primer set was used. One entry per CDR3 protein, called by TCRdb with MiXCR from the multiplex PCR reads. The sample lists about 640,000 distinct CDR3 sequences; around 15% were seen once. Trimming stripped 6 bases from V and 1 base from J, with 10 bases between. Germline loops: CDR1 MDHEN, CDR2 SYDVKM. This CDR3 is built from 14 residues. Many counts were recorded for this clonotype. The target antigen is unknown.

V gene TRBV28 combines with J gene TRBJ2-1; D not certain. This receptor was identified in a woman aged 45-65 years with Graves' ophthalmopathy. The specimen sequenced was blood. The CDR3 reads CASSLTPSYNEQFF. As DNA, the CDR3 is TGTGCCAGCAGCTTAACTCCATCCTACAATGAGCAGTTCTTC.